This T cell receptor (beta chain) was sequenced during a study of cytomegalovirus exposure and HLA in healthy donors (dated by TCRdb to the late 2010s). In the study overall: According to an earlier analysis of 587 of the donors, some 180 million T cells yielded 117 million unique TCR beta sequences and about 280 Gb of sequence data. An early release that covered some 630 HLA-typed donors contained 250 to 350 gigabases of sequencing data and about 93 million unique TCR sequences. Among the roughly 370 genotyped donors, more than 70% belonged to the genetic ancestry cluster associated with self-reported Caucasian donors. The study aimed to test whether signatures of past pathogen exposure could be identified by cataloging public T cell receptors. Using immunosequencing, the study profiled T cell repertoires from about 610 subjects and related those repertoires to cytomegalovirus serostatus. Along with the roughly 710-subject first cohort, a separate validation cohort of approximately 110 different subjects was used. To predict cytomegalovirus infection status, the study combined high-throughput TCR immunosequencing, statistical association of individual TCRs with disease status, and machine learning. A later analysis re-analyzed previously published TCR beta repertoires from 600 to 850 donors and added high-resolution HLA genotyping to study TCR occurrence patterns. The later analysis used no new phenotypic data to find candidate immune exposures, relying instead on TCR beta sequences and their occurrence across donors. An earlier analysis of more than 450 of the donors used high-throughput TCR beta sequencing to judge whether each TCR beta V gene segment behaved as functional or pseudogenic. Donor age, sex, ethnicity and CMV serostatus were compiled alongside the repertoire data. A later genetic analysis took genome-wide SNP genotypes for about 55% of the roughly 670 donors and used that subset as a discovery cohort. Every repertoire in the discovery cohort had been generated on one and the same sequencing platform. HLA typing included class I and class II loci at four-digit resolution. Typing coverage varied by locus: about 629-640 donors for A, B, C, DRB1 and DQB1; approximately 560 for DQA1; around 570 for DPA1; 450 to 480 for DPB1. Several DR-DQ haplotypes were treated as single units for association and clustering because of strong linkage in the cohort. On average, roughly 250,000 unique TCR beta nucleotide sequences were sequenced per donor among roughly 430 genotyped donors of the cohort, with around 19% of those sequences being non-productive. The research as a whole found: A later analysis reported that several top co-occurrence clusters appeared linked to parvovirus B19, influenza, CMV and Epstein-Barr virus. In an earlier analysis of 450 to 750 of the donors, most TCR beta V segments appeared in productive rearrangements about 87% or about 30% of the time, broadly matching IMGT annotations. A further reported finding was that TCR beta sequences accurately predicted the HLA-A and HLA-B alleles for most subjects in the first cohort. A later genetic analysis associated a missense DCLRE1C variant with V-gene and J-gene trimming of TCR beta chains, and an independent cohort replicated the association. According to a later genetic analysis, donors in an Asian-associated ancestry cluster had fewer N-insertions in productive TCRs than the approximately 630-donor mean. In a later analysis, most CMV-associated TCR beta chains were found to appear HLA-restricted, with HLA associations seemingly driven largely by CMV exposure. Cytomegalovirus status was reported to be diagnosed by the classifier with high specificity and sensitivity in both the original and validation cohorts. Because HLA typing was unavailable for some donors at each locus, only the typed subset was used in association tests. The authors suggested that the approach could potentially be extended to other disease states and immunological phenotypes. The cohort was sequenced for TCR beta chains only, and without alpha or paired-chain data the features that could be detected were limited. Linkage disequilibrium might explain the correlated functional status among segregating V segments, but an unknown experimental factor could not be ruled out. The study listed 150 to 200 TCR beta chains as associated with cytomegalovirus. Specific HLA alleles were associated with roughly 17,000 TCR beta sequences at a false discovery rate of 0.05 in a later analysis. A few of the identified cytomegalovirus-associated TCR beta chains were confirmed in vitro to be specific for cytomegalovirus antigens. Some IMGT-functional V segments, including TRBV6-2 and TRBV6-3, could not be distinguished by the 87-base-pair reads and were therefore excluded. When HLA alleles, especially DR and DQ, strongly co-occurred, TCR associations were difficult to assign to individual alleles. In a later analysis, TCR association rates were found to vary across HLA loci, with the most associated TCRs seen for DRB1 alleles and the fewest for HLA-C alleles. A cluster of highly shared sequence variants was judged likely to be a technical artifact of the sequencing pipeline. Some 16 rarely observed V segments, including chromosome 9 orphons, were excluded from the earlier analysis of about 600 of the donors because counts were too low. In a later analysis, HLA-associated TCR beta chains showed more clonal expansion and lower generation probabilities than non-associated chains that were equally common. Roughly uniform sequencing depth across donors was assumed in presence/absence analyses, although this assumption may not hold. Most TCR sequences were observed very rarely across donors, whereas some public TCRs were present in many individuals. For the cohort, immune exposure information was limited to CMV serostatus.

Trimming leaves V shorter by 5 bases and J shorter by 1 base, with the junction holding 5 bases beyond the gene matches. The CDR3, cysteine through phenylalanine, is 14 amino acids long. Only CDR3 DNA remains: 42 bases, in frame from the first base. CDR1 SGHVS and CDR2 FNYEAQ are derived from the germline V gene. In total, fewer than 750 healthy bone marrow donors made up the cohort. At the time of sampling, all cohort members were nominally healthy, though unrecorded immune exposures were likely present. The donor tested CMV seropositive, placing the donor among the roughly 270 seropositive members of the cohort. Each donor provided a peripheral blood sample, and peripheral blood mononuclear cells were used for TCR beta sequencing. Genomic DNA was extracted from the blood cell samples with the Qiagen DNeasy Blood Extraction Kit. Libraries were prepared through the immunoSEQ multiplex PCR assay. The multiplex PCR relied on a mix of 60 forward primers for TCR Vbeta segments and 13 reverse primers for TCR Jbeta segments. A multiplex PCR assay on genomic DNA amplified the CDR3 region of rearranged TCR beta genes. Amplified TCR beta libraries were sequenced as 87-base-pair reads on the Illumina HiSeq System. In the paper's pipeline: A later analysis tallied 75 million to 95 million unique TCR beta chains across the approximately 670 repertoires, and about 12 million of those chains were shared by two or more donors. Raw reads were error-corrected and collapsed into unique sequences by a nearest-neighbor algorithm in which closely related sequences were merged to remove PCR and sequencing errors. CDR3 sequences were aligned to IMGT reference sequences to assign V, D and J gene segments. For a sequence to be retained, a match of at least six nucleotides was required to both a V gene segment and a J gene segment. A rearrangement counted as productive if the CDR3 had no stop codons and remained in frame with V and J, and every other rearrangement counted as non-productive. Following IMGT convention, CDR3 was defined as the stretch from the second conserved V-encoded cysteine to the conserved J-encoded phenylalanine. Sequences without an unambiguous match to a single V gene segment were excluded from the earlier analysis of 450 to 750 of the donors. In an earlier analysis of about 590 of the donors, a V segment was called functional when productive rearrangements were above 56.7%, and segregating when the standard deviation between donors exceeded 5%. A statistical classification framework was developed to diagnose cytomegalovirus status using the catalog of TCR beta chain sequences. In a later analysis, V and J genes were assigned by comparing TCR nucleotide sequences against IMGT/GENE-DB human TR gene sequences. In a later analysis, CDR3 sequences and most-parsimonious VDJ recombination scenarios were assigned using the TCRdist pipeline. In a later analysis, every TCR beta chain was defined by the combination of its CDR3 amino acid sequence and its V-gene family, and reads without a unique V-gene family were dropped. As a way to deal with suspected cross-contamination and a sequencing artifact, a later analysis dropped 500 to 700 nucleotide sequences that were highly shared and had low generation probability. In a later analysis, a clonal expansion index for each public chain was calculated from normalized within-repertoire ranks of inferred template counts. A later analysis computed generation probabilities with a VDJ recombination model fitted to out-of-frame rearrangements, and checked the results against IGoR. A later analysis scored TCR-TCR, TCR-HLA and TCR-CMV co-occurrence with hypergeometric tests, applying a repertoire-size bias correction to TCR pairs. To estimate false discovery rates, a later analysis permuted the HLA or CMV assignments 20 times. A later analysis grouped co-occurring TCRs with DBSCAN, adding TCRdist sequence similarity when clustering within HLA-allele-positive subsets. For co-occurrence clustering, repertoires with fewer than 30,000 or more than 120,000 public chains were excluded, along with about five repertoires with anomalous nucleotide sharing. Here the immuneACCESS table is served through TCRdb, limited to in-frame sequences with V and J called. Missing clones are a known gap in these copies; in checked studies unresolved V genes cover under half, and the rest lacks a known reason. D and trimming come from the DNA, and the V and J calls and clone size come from that table. A total of roughly 100,000 clones appear in this sample, around 79% of them only once. The ten largest clones capture under 6.5% of the sample.

As for this clone: Its antigen target is currently unknown. No much larger clone is present one base from it, and per-base qualities are unavailable.

This chain is built from TRBV7-6 and TRBJ2-7; 7 junctional bases match TRBD1. The origin of this receptor is a man in his sixties in good health and CMV-seropositive. Sequenced: PBMCs. The sequence in DNA is TGTGCCAGCAGCGCCCAGACAGGGTCCTACGAGCAGTACTTC. It specifies CASSAQTGSYEQYF.